One T cell receptor beta chain is described in this entry. Its antigen is undetermined. CDR1 is ENHRY, CDR2 SYGVKD, per germline. The junction had 5 bases not matched to a gene; V was cut back by 6 bases and J by 9 bases. CDR3 length equals 13 residues. Though nominally healthy at sampling, donors likely had unrecorded immune exposures. The data were obtained in a study of cytomegalovirus exposure and HLA in healthy donors. In the PCR, 60 Vbeta and 13 Jbeta primers were used. This table comes from immunoSEQ multiplex PCR, and its TCRdb copy is limited to in-frame clones, with some not included. There are 90,000 or so clones in the sample; 75% to 85% occur only once, and approximately 3.6% lies in the top ten. Broader study findings: Cytomegalovirus status, reportedly, was diagnosed with high specificity and sensitivity by the classifier. The authors assumed roughly uniform sequencing depth across donors for presence/absence analyses.

The sequence came from a man aged 30-40 years in good health and CMV-seropositive. V gene TRBV10-3 combines with J gene TRBJ1-5; 10 nucleotides match TRBD1. The source material was PBMCs. CDR3 sequence reads: CAIRGTGDLPQHF. The DNA for the CDR3 is TGTGCCATCAGGGGGACAGGGGATCTGCCCCAGCATTTT.